This TCR beta chain stems from a study of CD8+CD57+ T cells in acquired aplastic anemia. About the study: The DNA of sorted CD4+ and CD8+ cells averaged roughly 3 ug.

Genomic DNA served as template for TCR beta VDJ and CDR3 profiling. From the reads, TCRdb called clonotypes with MiXCR, one entry per CDR3 protein. The sample carries fewer than 200,000 distinct CDR3 sequences, under 50% recorded once. The CDR3 loop spans 15 amino acids. Trimming pared 2 bases from V and 0 bases from J, leaving 7 bases between. Germline V CDR1 and CDR2: SGHAT, FQDESV (reference sequence). It was patients with CD8+CD57+ cell expansion by flow cytometry who were chosen for sequencing. Blood was sampled before the patients had received any therapy. Specimen: sorted CD4+, CD8+, or CD8+CD57+ T cells (not recorded which) from PBMCs. The clonotype was recovered from a human donor with aplastic anemia. V and J are TRBV11-1 and TRBJ2-2; D is undetermined. The CDR3 DNA follows: TGTGCCAGCAGCTTAATGGCCGCGAACACCGGGGAGCTGTTTTTT. Translation: CASSLMAANTGELFF.